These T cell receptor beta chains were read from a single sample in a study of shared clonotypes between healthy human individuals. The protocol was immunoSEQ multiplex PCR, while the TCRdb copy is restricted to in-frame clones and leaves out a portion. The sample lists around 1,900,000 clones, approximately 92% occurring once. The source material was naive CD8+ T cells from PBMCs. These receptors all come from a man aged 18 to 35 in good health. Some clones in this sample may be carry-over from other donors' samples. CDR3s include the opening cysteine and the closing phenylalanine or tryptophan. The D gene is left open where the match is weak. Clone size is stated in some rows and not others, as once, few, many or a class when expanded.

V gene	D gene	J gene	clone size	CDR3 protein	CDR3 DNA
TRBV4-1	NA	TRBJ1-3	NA	CASSQTPMMTGPGNTIYF	TGCGCCAGCAGCCAGACACCAATGATGACAGGCCCTGGAAACACCATATATTTT
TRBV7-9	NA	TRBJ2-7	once	CASSLGRNAYEQYF	TGTGCCAGCAGCTTAGGCAGGAACGCCTACGAGCAGTACTTC
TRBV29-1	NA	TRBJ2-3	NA	CSVWGGATDTQYF	TGCAGCGTCTGGGGGGGGGCCACAGATACGCAGTATTTT
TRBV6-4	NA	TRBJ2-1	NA	CASSDPGSAQQFF	TGTGCCAGCAGTGACCCCGGATCAGCGCAGCAGTTCTTC
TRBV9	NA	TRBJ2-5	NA	CASSAGRGREETQYF	TGTGCCAGCAGCGCAGGCAGGGGGCGGGAGGAGACCCAGTACTTC
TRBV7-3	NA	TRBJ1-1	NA	CASSLWPVNTEAFF	TGTGCCAGCAGCTTATGGCCCGTGAACACTGAAGCTTTCTTT
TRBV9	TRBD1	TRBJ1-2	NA	CASSPTDRGKLGYTF	TGTGCCAGCAGCCCAACGGACAGGGGAAAACTTGGCTACACCTTC
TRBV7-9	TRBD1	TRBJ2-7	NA	CATGQSSYEQYF	TGTGCCACGGGACAGAGCTCCTACGAGCAGTACTTC
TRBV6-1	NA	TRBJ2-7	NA	CASSEVGGGIYEQYF	TGTGCCAGCAGTGAAGTAGGAGGGGGCATCTACGAGCAGTACTTC
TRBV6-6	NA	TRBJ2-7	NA	CASSYSAGGSYEQYF	TGTGCCAGCAGTTACTCGGCCGGGGGCTCCTACGAGCAGTACTTC
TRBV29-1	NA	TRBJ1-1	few	CSVGSQGRTEAFF	TGCAGCGTTGGATCTCAGGGGCGCACTGAAGCTTTCTTT
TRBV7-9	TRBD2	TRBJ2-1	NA	CASSLGSGRGDEQFF	TGTGCCAGCAGCTTGGGTAGCGGGAGGGGGGATGAGCAGTTCTTC
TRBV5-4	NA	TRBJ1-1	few	CASSLLNTEAFF	TGTGCCAGCAGCTTGTTGAACACTGAAGCTTTCTTT
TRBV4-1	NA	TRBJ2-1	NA	CASSQDSVAVIPYNEQFF	TGCGCCAGCAGCCAAGACTCGGTAGCGGTCATACCGTACAATGAGCAGTTCTTC
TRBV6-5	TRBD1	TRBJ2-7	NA	CASSPRDRGSYEQYF	TGTGCCAGCAGTCCCCGGGACAGGGGCTCCTACGAGCAGTACTTC
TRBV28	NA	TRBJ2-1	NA	CASSSEWGAGYNEQFF	TGTGCCAGCAGTTCAGAATGGGGGGCTGGTTACAATGAGCAGTTCTTC
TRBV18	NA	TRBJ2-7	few	CASRGVGGHKTPYEQYF	TGTGCCAGCCGGGGGGTCGGGGGGCACAAAACCCCCTACGAGCAGTACTTC
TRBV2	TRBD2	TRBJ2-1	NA	CASSERSSGRGNEQFF	TGTGCCAGCAGTGAGCGGAGTAGCGGGAGGGGAAATGAGCAGTTCTTC
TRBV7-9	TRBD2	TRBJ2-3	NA	CASSPRESATQYF	TGTGCCAGCAGCCCGCGGGAGTCTGCTACGCAGTATTTT
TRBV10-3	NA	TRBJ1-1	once	CAIKFEEWAEAFF	TGTGCCATTAAGTTCGAGGAATGGGCTGAAGCTTTCTTT
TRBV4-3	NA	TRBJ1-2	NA	CASSQDTPANYGYTF	TGCGCCAGCAGCCAAGACACGCCGGCGAACTATGGCTACACCTTC
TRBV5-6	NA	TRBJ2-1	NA	CASSPGVAGIPVGEQFF	TGTGCCAGCAGCCCCGGGGTGGCAGGGATACCGGTGGGTGAGCAGTTCTTC